This T cell receptor (beta chain) was sequenced during a study of blood T cell repertoires in COVID-19. Study at large: Acute-phase and convalescent COVID-19 samples originated in the United States, Italy and Spain. Nucleic acid was either cDNA or gDNA, and it came from T cells, B-cell-depleted T cells, or PBMCs.

Trimming at V came to 5 bases and at J to 0 bases, leaving 15 bases not matched to a gene. Germline assignment: CDR1 MDHEN and CDR2 SYDVKM. CDR3 length: 19 amino acids. Patients of the Seattle cohort, enrolled during active infection, were followed longitudinally. How the authors handled the data: Counts of nucleated cells, estimated from reference gene primer amplification, were obtained. Libraries were prepared by immunoSEQ multiplex PCR; TCRdb keeps only in-frame clonotypes and omits some of them. That table is the source of V, J and clone size, and D and trimming were worked out from the DNA. The table lists over 200,000 clones, about nine tenths of them singletons.

Sequenced input: peripheral blood. The source of this sequence is a man between 25 and 39 years old with COVID-19, enrolled during active disease. V is TRBV28 and J is TRBJ2-1; 8 bases map to TRBD1. CDR3 sequence reads: CASSPDLDRVPYSYNEQFF. DNA of the CDR3: TGTGCCAGCAGTCCCGACCTGGACAGGGTCCCTTACTCCTACAATGAGCAGTTCTTC.